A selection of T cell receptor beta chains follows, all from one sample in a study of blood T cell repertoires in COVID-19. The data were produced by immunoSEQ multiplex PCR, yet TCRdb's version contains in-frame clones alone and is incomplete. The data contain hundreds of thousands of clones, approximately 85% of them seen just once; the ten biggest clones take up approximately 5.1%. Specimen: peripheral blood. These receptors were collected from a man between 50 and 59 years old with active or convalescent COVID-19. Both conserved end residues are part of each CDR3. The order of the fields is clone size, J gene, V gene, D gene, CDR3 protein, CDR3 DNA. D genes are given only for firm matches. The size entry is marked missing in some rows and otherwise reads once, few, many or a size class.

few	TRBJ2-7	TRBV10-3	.	CAISAVDGSSYEQYF	TGTGCCATCAGTGCGGTTGATGGGAGCTCCTACGAGCAGTACTTC
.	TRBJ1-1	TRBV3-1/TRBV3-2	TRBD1	CASTYGQVSTEAFF	TGTGCCAGCACCTACGGACAGGTTTCCACTGAAGCTTTCTTT
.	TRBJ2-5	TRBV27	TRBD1	CASSLSTGTWETQYF	TGTGCCAGCAGTTTATCGACAGGGACCTGGGAGACCCAGTACTTC
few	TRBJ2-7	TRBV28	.	CASSLTGWSGQYF	TGTGCCAGCAGTTTAACAGGTTGGTCAGGGCAGTACTTC
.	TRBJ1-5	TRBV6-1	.	CASSEGQTSNRPQHF	TGTGCCAGCAGTGAAGGGCAGACTAGCAATCGGCCCCAGCATTTT
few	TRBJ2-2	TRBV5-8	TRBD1	CASKGQTNTGELFF	TGTGCCAGCAAGGGACAGACGAACACCGGGGAGCTGTTTTTT
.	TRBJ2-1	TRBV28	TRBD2	CASSGGTSGRALRSYNEQFF	TGTGCCAGCAGTGGCGGGACTAGCGGGAGAGCCCTGAGGTCCTACAATGAGCAGTTCTTC
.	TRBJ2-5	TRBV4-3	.	CASSRQSGFGETQYF	TGCGCCAGCAGCCGACAGAGTGGCTTTGGGGAGACCCAGTACTTC
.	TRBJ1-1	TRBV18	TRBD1	CASSPNTGVLTEAFF	TGTGCCAGCTCACCAAATACAGGGGTATTAACTGAAGCTTTCTTT
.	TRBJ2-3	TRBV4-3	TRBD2	CASSHGTSASTDTQYF	TGCGCCAGCAGCCATGGGACTAGCGCCAGCACAGATACGCAGTATTTT
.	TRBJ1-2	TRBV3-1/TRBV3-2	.	CASSQVWSPNYGYTF	TGTGCCAGCAGCCAAGTATGGAGTCCTAACTATGGCTACACCTTC
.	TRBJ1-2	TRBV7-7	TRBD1	CASSLIAGQGIPNYGYTF	TGTGCCAGCAGCTTAATCGCGGGACAGGGGATACCTAACTATGGCTACACCTTC
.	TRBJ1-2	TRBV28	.	CASSFGPREDGYTF	TGTGCCAGCAGTTTCGGGCCAAGGGAGGATGGCTACACCTTC
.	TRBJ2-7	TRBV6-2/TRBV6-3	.	CASSPFVPAYEQYF	TGTGCCAGCAGCCCCTTTGTCCCGGCCTACGAGCAGTACTTC
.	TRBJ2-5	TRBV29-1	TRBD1	CSVSFPGQAQETQYF	TGCAGCGTTTCTTTCCCAGGACAGGCCCAAGAGACCCAGTACTTC
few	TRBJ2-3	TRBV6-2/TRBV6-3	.	CASSSFNTQYF	TGTGCCAGCAGTTCCTTTAATACGCAGTATTTT
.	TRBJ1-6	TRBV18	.	CASSPPGAGPLHF	TGTGCCAGCTCACCACCTGGGGCAGGGCCCCTCCACTTT
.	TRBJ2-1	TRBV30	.	CAWTGRTARGYNEQFF	TGTGCCTGGACCGGGCGGACAGCCCGCGGCTACAATGAGCAGTTCTTC
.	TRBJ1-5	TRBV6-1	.	CASSENSKAGSNQPQHF	TGTGCCAGCAGTGAAAATTCGAAGGCAGGGTCCAATCAGCCCCAGCATTTT
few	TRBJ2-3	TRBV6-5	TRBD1	CASSRTGSTDTQYF	TGTGCCAGCAGTAGGACAGGGAGCACAGATACGCAGTATTTT
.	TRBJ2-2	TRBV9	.	CASSVGGITGELFF	TGTGCCAGCAGCGTAGGAGGGATCACCGGGGAGCTGTTTTTT
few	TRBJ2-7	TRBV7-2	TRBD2	CASSLGAGNVRQYF	TGTGCCAGCAGCCTAGGAGCGGGAAATGTGCGGCAGTACTTC
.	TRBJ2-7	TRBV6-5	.	CASRTASSYEQYF	TGTGCCAGTAGGACTGCGAGCTCCTACGAGCAGTACTTC
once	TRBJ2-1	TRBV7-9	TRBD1	CASSFTGQALYNEQFF	TGTGCCAGCAGCTTCACCGGACAGGCCCTATACAATGAGCAGTTCTTC
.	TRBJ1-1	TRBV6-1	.	CASSEGREVEAFF	TGTGCCAGCAGTGAGGGCAGGGAGGTTGAAGCTTTCTTT
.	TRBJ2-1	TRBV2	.	CASVRRGLAPDNEQFF	TGTGCCAGCGTTCGCAGAGGGCTAGCGCCCGACAATGAGCAGTTCTTC
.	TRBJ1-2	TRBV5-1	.	CASGEEAGLYGYTF	TGCGCCAGCGGCGAAGAGGCAGGGCTCTATGGCTACACCTTC
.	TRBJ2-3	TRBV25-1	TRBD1	CASSKAGTGTQYF	TGTGCCAGCAGTAAGGCCGGGACAGGAACGCAGTATTTT
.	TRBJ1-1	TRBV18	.	CASSLDSSNTEAFF	TGTGCCAGCTCTCTGGACAGTTCGAACACTGAAGCTTTCTTT
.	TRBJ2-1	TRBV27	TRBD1	CASSLYGGQGQGQFF	TGTGCCAGCAGTTTATACGGGGGACAGGGACAGGGGCAGTTCTTC
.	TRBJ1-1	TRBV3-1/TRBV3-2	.	CASSQEGRNTEAFF	TGTGCCAGCAGCCAAGAGGGCAGGAACACTGAAGCTTTCTTT
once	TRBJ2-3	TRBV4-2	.	CASSQGGLTSTDTQYF	TGTGCCAGCAGCCAGGGGGGGCTGACTAGCACAGATACGCAGTATTTT
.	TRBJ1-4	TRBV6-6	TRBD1	CASRPTGLGLFF	TGTGCCAGCAGACCGACAGGGCTTGGACTGTTTTTT
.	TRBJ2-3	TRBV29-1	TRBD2	CSVTLLAGLTDTQYF	TGCAGCGTTACCCTGCTAGCGGGTCTCACAGATACGCAGTATTTT
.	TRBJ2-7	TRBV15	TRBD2	CATSEGLAGAYEQYF	TGTGCCACCAGCGAGGGACTAGCGGGGGCCTACGAGCAGTACTTC
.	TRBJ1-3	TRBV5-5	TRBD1	CASSSPQGPITGNTIYF	TGTGCCAGCAGCTCCCCACAGGGGCCCATCACCGGAAACACCATATATTTT
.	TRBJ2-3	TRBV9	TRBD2	CASSSSGSTDTQYF	TGTGCCAGCAGCAGTAGCGGGAGCACAGATACGCAGTATTTT
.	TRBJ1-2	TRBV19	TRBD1	CASSIGQGGGYGYTF	TGTGCCAGTAGTATTGGACAGGGCGGCGGGTATGGCTACACCTTC
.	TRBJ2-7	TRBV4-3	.	CASSQDFRGRSYEQYF	TGCGCCAGCAGCCAAGATTTCAGGGGCCGCTCCTACGAGCAGTACTTC
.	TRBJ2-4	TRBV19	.	CASTPVAKNIQYF	TGTGCCAGTACGCCAGTAGCCAAAAACATTCAGTACTTC
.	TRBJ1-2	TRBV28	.	CASSLSNRRGQYGYTF	TGTGCCAGCAGTTTAAGTAATCGGAGGGGCCAGTATGGCTACACCTTC
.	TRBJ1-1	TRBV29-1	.	CSVEAGNTEAFF	TGCAGCGTTGAGGCAGGAAACACTGAAGCTTTCTTT
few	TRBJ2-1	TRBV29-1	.	CSVGIRRRSYNEQFF	TGCAGCGTGGGCATCCGTCGGAGGTCCTACAATGAGCAGTTCTTC
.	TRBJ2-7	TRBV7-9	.	CASSSVRADPYEQYF	TGTGCCAGCAGCTCTGTCCGAGCGGATCCATACGAGCAGTACTTC
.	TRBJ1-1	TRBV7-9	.	CASSFNQALNTEAFF	TGTGCCAGCAGCTTCAACCAGGCCCTGAACACTGAAGCTTTCTTT
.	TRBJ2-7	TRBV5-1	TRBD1	CASTEGSGTVKQYF	TGCGCCAGCACAGAAGGGTCTGGGACAGTTAAGCAGTACTTC
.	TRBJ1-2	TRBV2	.	CASSGGRRRDYGYTF	TGTGCCAGCAGTGGCGGGAGACGGAGGGACTATGGCTACACCTTC
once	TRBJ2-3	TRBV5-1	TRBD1	CASKTGGVTDTQYF	TGCGCCAGCAAAACAGGGGGCGTCACAGATACGCAGTATTTT
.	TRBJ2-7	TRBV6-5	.	CASRSIIGNYEQYF	TGTGCCAGCAGATCCATTATCGGGAACTACGAGCAGTACTTC
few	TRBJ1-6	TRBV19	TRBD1	CASSTTGGLGSPLHF	TGTGCCAGTAGTACTACAGGGGGTTTGGGATCACCCCTCCACTTT
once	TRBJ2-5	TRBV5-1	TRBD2	CASSLKLAGGARQETQYF	TGCGCCAGCAGCTTGAAACTAGCGGGAGGGGCGCGGCAAGAGACCCAGTACTTC
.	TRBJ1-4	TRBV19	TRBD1	CASGGQGPSTNEKLFF	TGTGCCAGTGGCGGACAGGGGCCCTCAACTAATGAAAAACTGTTTTTT
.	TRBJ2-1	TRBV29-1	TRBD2	CSVEDRTSGAYNEQFF	TGCAGCGTTGAAGATAGGACTAGCGGTGCCTACAATGAGCAGTTCTTC
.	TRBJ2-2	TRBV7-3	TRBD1	CASSSQGAGELFF	TGTGCCAGCAGCTCACAGGGGGCCGGGGAGCTGTTTTTT
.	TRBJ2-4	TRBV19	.	CASSTGDFIKNIQYF	TGTGCCAGTAGTACCGGGGACTTCATCAAAAACATTCAGTACTTC
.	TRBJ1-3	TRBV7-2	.	CASSSRSSGNTIYF	TGTGCCAGCAGCTCCAGGTCCTCTGGAAACACCATATATTTT